A selection of T cell receptor beta chains follows, all from one sample in a study of cytomegalovirus exposure and HLA in healthy donors. Produced via immunoSEQ multiplex PCR; TCRdb's table is partial and in-frame only. Among 90,000 or so clones, 55% to 75% were seen once, and the ten largest hold around 2.5%. Sequenced sample: PBMCs. Source of these receptors: a man aged 50 to 60 in good health and CMV-seronegative. Each CDR3 is given with its conserved first and last residue. Fields, in order: clone size, D gene, J gene, CDR3 length, V gene, CDR3 DNA, CDR3 protein. A D gene is named only where the DNA matches it firmly. Size values are once, few and many counts, or a class for expanded clones, and some rows have none.

clone size: few; D gene: TRBD2; J gene: TRBJ2-2; CDR3 length: 16; V gene: TRBV19; CDR3 DNA: TGTGCCAGTAGTATTTCACGGCGGGAGATCGGCGGGGAGCTGTTTTTT; CDR3 protein: CASSISRREIGGELFF
clone size: .; D gene: .; J gene: TRBJ2-1; CDR3 length: 15; V gene: TRBV5-1; CDR3 DNA: TGCGCCAGCAGCCCTTCAGTCAGCTCCTACAATGAGCAGTTCTTC; CDR3 protein: CASSPSVSSYNEQFF
clone size: once; D gene: TRBD2; J gene: TRBJ2-3; CDR3 length: 14; V gene: TRBV6-4; CDR3 DNA: TGTGCCAGCAGTGAACGGGGGGGCACAGATACGCAGTATTTT; CDR3 protein: CASSERGGTDTQYF
clone size: .; D gene: .; J gene: TRBJ1-2; CDR3 length: 14; V gene: TRBV6-6; CDR3 DNA: TGTGCCACCGCGTCGCAGGCAAATAACTATGGCTACACCTTC; CDR3 protein: CATASQANNYGYTF
clone size: once; D gene: .; J gene: TRBJ2-2; CDR3 length: 16; V gene: TRBV5-1; CDR3 DNA: TGCGCCAGCAGCTTGGAAAGCGTACCGAACACCGGGGAGCTGTTTTTT; CDR3 protein: CASSLESVPNTGELFF
clone size: .; D gene: .; J gene: TRBJ1-2; CDR3 length: 13; V gene: TRBV2; CDR3 DNA: TGTGCCAGCAGTGAAAGCGGCACCTATGGCTACACCTTC; CDR3 protein: CASSESGTYGYTF
clone size: .; D gene: .; J gene: TRBJ2-3; CDR3 length: 16; V gene: TRBV7-2; CDR3 DNA: TGTGCCAGCAGCTTAGCGGGTCTGGAGGGTACAGATACGCAGTATTTT; CDR3 protein: CASSLAGLEGTDTQYF
clone size: .; D gene: .; J gene: TRBJ2-2; CDR3 length: 14; V gene: TRBV5-5; CDR3 DNA: TGTGCCAGCAGCTTGGCCGGGGACTCCGGGGAGCTGTTTTTT; CDR3 protein: CASSLAGDSGELFF
clone size: few; D gene: .; J gene: TRBJ1-1; CDR3 length: 15; V gene: TRBV13; CDR3 DNA: TGTGCCAGCAGCTTAGGCCTGGAGGTCCGCACTGAAGCTTTCTTT; CDR3 protein: CASSLGLEVRTEAFF
clone size: few; D gene: .; J gene: TRBJ1-1; CDR3 length: 14; V gene: TRBV2; CDR3 DNA: TGTGCCAGCAGAGCCGCGGCGATGAACACTGAAGCTTTCTTT; CDR3 protein: CASRAAAMNTEAFF
clone size: .; D gene: TRBD2; J gene: TRBJ2-3; CDR3 length: 15; V gene: TRBV7-9; CDR3 DNA: TGTGCCAGCAGCTCGGCAGCGGGGGAGACAGATACGCAGTATTTT; CDR3 protein: CASSSAAGETDTQYF
clone size: .; D gene: .; J gene: TRBJ2-5; CDR3 length: 14; V gene: TRBV27; CDR3 DNA: TGTGCCAGCAGCCAAGGTGAGGGTAGGGAGACCCAGTACTTC; CDR3 protein: CASSQGEGRETQYF
clone size: .; D gene: .; J gene: TRBJ1-1; CDR3 length: 14; V gene: TRBV7-9; CDR3 DNA: TGTGCCAGCAGCTTAATTGGGAGGGGCACTGAAGCTTTCTTT; CDR3 protein: CASSLIGRGTEAFF
clone size: .; D gene: .; J gene: TRBJ1-2; CDR3 length: 11; V gene: TRBV28; CDR3 DNA: TGTGCCAGCAGCACAGGGTACGGCTACACCTTC; CDR3 protein: CASSTGYGYTF